A selection of T cell receptor beta chains follows, all from one sample in a study of cytotoxic CD8 clonotypes in ibrutinib-treated CLL. Using immunoSEQ multiplex PCR, the repertoire was profiled, and TCRdb retains in-frame clones only, with some absent. The profile covers roughly 220,000 clones, with just under 80% appearing a single time and about an eighth taken by the ten largest. The source material was PBMCs, sampled after 12 months of ibrutinib treatment. Source of these receptors: a human donor with chronic lymphocytic leukemia. The conserved cysteine and the conserved F or W are not part of the CDR3 here. The order of the fields is CDR3 length, J gene, V gene, CDR3 protein.

13	TRBJ2-7	TRBV11-2	ASSLDVSRSYEQY
13	TRBJ2-7	TRBV6-1	ASRDPGTGLYEQY
11	TRBJ1-2	TRBV11-2	ASSPLGSDGYT
12	TRBJ1-1	TRBV5-1	ASSLEDRNTEAF
9	TRBJ2-1	TRBV25-1	ASSRVNEQF
10	TRBJ2-7	TRBV11-2	ASSSITYEQY
14	TRBJ2-7	TRBV15	ATSGRGQGISYEQY
13	TRBJ1-3	TRBV5-5	ASSSGQGSGNTIY
14	TRBJ2-7	TRBV5-1	ASSLAGQGYSYEQY
13	TRBJ1-1	TRBV6-5	ASSRDGVLSAEAF
11	TRBJ1-1	TRBV7-2	ASSSGRALEAF
16	TRBJ1-2	TRBV25-1	ASSDLGTGEGSRYGYT
13	TRBJ2-1	TRBV7-2	ASSLTSGPYNEQF
14	TRBJ2-3	TRBV2	ASSEMGAGAADTQY
13	TRBJ1-2	TRBV6-5	ASSFAGGVFYGYT
14	TRBJ2-3	TRBV7-9	ASVGGTSGGEDTQY
12	TRBJ1-4	TRBV5-1	ASSSSDSNEKLF
11	TRBJ2-1	TRBV5-1	ASNPGQANEQF
12	TRBJ2-1	TRBV9	ATNRDSSYNEQF
13	TRBJ2-7	TRBV10-3	AISEGDIHGYGQY